This TCR beta chain appears in the sequencing data of a study of graft-versus-host responses after intestinal transplantation (dated by TCRdb to the early 2020s). A note on the overall study: The transplants that recipients got were multivisceral, liver-intestinal, or isolated intestinal. Anti-thymocyte globulin induction was given to all recipients, followed by maintenance tacrolimus and steroids for 2 to 4 years. Graft-versus-host and host-versus-graft alloreactive T cell clones were tracked in the graft, circulation and bone marrow after intestinal transplantation using bulk TCR-beta CDR3 sequencing. Alloreactive clones were identified by sequencing pre-transplant mixed lymphocyte reaction products and comparing them with unstimulated pre-transplant donor and recipient T cells. Of the 20 to 25 intestinal transplant recipients enrolled in the cohort, one of whom was a retransplant, a few patients without pretransplant specimens were excluded. Donor T cell macrochimerism was defined as a peak of at least 4% donor T cells among recipient peripheral blood mononuclear cells. Rather than being sequenced by the commercial service, samples from a few later patients were sequenced in-house on an Illumina MiSeq and processed with MiXCR. What the authors observed across the whole study: Peak levels of circulating GvH clones were associated with declines in HvG clones early after transplant. GvH clones were found in recipient bone marrow, and some of the GvH clones appeared earlier in ileal mucosa or blood, which is consistent with an intestinal mucosal origin. Conclusions were limited by the relatively low number and heterogeneity of intestinal transplant patients. Patients with donor T cell macrochimerism had high GvH to HvG T cell clonal ratios in their allografts.

Note on this clone: Its antigen remains unidentified. Nothing much larger sits one base from this clone, and base qualities are not available.

The protocol used for the library was the immunoSEQ multiplex PCR assay. For most patients, genomic DNA was isolated with the Qiagen DNeasy Blood and Tissue Kit and shipped frozen to Adaptive Biotechnologies for TCR sequencing. High-throughput TCR-beta CDR3 sequencing of genomic DNA from most patients was performed by Adaptive Biotechnologies. The original methods were these. TCR sequencing data were retrieved from Adaptive's ImmunoSEQ software for about 17 patients, whereas a few other patients were processed with MiXCR and VDJtools. To correct CD4 versus CD8 sorting errors, any sequence found in both subsets at a frequency ratio below 5:1 was removed. CDR3 nucleotide sequences shared between donor and recipient were removed because their origin could not be assigned. To count as alloreactive, a clone needed at least 2-fold expansion over unstimulated cells and a minimum CFSE-low frequency of 0.002% (template counts) or 0.001% (read counts). A clone was considered mappable if detected in the sequenced pre-transplant spleen, lymph node, or MLR CFSE-low populations of the donor or recipient. Cumulative frequency of alloreactive clones was calculated as a percentage of all sequences weighted by copy number. The table was pulled from immuneACCESS by TCRdb, which kept in-frame rearrangements only. Such tables lose some clones; where checked, under half of the loss comes from unresolved V genes, and the rest has no known cause. D and trimming were read from the DNA, whereas the V and J calls and clone size are those reported in that table. This sample gives over 70,000 clones in total; approximately 96% of them show up just once. The ten largest clones represent about 0.56% of the sample.

This specimen's time point label, per the study, means: cells obtained before transplantation from donor or recipient. CD3+CD4+ and CD3+CD8+ populations were FACS-sorted from unstimulated pre-transplant donor and recipient cells taken from spleen or lymph nodes. The junction shows trimming of 4 bases on V and 4 bases on J, plus 16 bases between the germline ends. According to the germline V gene, CDR1 reads MGHRA and CDR2 reads YSYEKL. The CDR3 measures 15 amino acids from cysteine to phenylalanine. This entry keeps only the CDR3 DNA: 45 bases, framed from base 1. The TCR originated in a human donor who received an intestinal transplant. This chain is built from TRBV4-1 and TRBJ1-1, with an unclear D gene assignment. The input for sequencing was unstimulated CD8+ T cells sorted from spleen or lymph node cells, taken before intestinal transplant. The sequenced DNA: TGCGCCAGCAGCCTCCTTCCGTGGGGTATCACTGAAGCTTTCTTT. This gives the protein CASSLLPWGITEAFF.